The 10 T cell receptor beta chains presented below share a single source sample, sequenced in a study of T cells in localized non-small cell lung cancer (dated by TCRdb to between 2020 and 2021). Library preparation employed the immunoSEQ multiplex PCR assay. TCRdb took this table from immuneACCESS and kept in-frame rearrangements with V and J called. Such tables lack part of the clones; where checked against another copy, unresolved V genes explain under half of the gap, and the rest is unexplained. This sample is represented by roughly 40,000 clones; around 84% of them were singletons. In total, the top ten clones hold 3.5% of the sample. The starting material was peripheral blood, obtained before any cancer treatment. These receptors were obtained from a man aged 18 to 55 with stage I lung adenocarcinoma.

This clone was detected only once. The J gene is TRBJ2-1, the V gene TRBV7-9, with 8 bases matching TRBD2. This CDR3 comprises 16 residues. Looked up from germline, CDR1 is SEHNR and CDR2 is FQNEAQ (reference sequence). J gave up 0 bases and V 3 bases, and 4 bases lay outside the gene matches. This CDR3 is CASSFSGGPSYNEQFF. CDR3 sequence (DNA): TGTGCCAGCAGCTTCTCGGGGGGGCCCTCCTACAATGAGCAGTTCTTC.

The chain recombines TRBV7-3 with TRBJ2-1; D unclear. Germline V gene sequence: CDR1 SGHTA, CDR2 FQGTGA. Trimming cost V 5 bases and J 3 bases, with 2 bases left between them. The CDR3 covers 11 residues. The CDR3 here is CASSNYNEQFF. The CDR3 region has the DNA TGTGCCAGCAGCAACTACAATGAGCAGTTCTTC.

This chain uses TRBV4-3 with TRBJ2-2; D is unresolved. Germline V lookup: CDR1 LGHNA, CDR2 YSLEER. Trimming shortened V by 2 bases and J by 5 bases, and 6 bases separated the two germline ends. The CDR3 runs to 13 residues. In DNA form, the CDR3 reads TGCGCCAGCAGCCAACTTAGAACCGGGGAGCTGTTTTTT. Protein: CASSQLRTGELFF.

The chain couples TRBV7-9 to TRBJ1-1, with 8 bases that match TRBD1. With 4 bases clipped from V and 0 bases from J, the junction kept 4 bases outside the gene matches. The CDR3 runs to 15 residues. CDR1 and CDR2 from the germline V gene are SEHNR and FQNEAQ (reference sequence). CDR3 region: CASSSGQGLNTEAFF. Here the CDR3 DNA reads TGTGCCAGCAGCTCTGGACAGGGACTGAACACTGAAGCTTTCTTT.

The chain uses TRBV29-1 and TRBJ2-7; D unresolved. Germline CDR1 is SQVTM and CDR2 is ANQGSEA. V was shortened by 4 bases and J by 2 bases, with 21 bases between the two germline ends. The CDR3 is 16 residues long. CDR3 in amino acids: CSVVGSQLLSPYEQYF. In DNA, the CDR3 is TGCAGCGTTGTTGGTTCTCAGCTCCTTTCACCCTACGAGCAGTACTTC.

The CDR3 loop is CASSGSSGGLVEQFF. The CDR3, as DNA: TGTGCCAGCAGTGGGTCTAGCGGGGGGCTGGTTGAGCAGTTCTTC. The chain links TRBV6-1 to TRBJ2-1; 11 nucleotides agree with TRBD2. V lost 4 bases and J lost 9; bases outside the gene matches: 8. Germline V gene lookup returns CDR1 MNHNS and CDR2 SASEGT. There are 15 residues in the CDR3.

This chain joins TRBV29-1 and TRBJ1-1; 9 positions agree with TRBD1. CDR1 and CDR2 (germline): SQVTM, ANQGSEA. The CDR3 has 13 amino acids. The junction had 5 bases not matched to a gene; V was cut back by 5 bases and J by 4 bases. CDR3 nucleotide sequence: TGCAGCGTTACGGGACAGGGCACCACTGAAGCTTTCTTT. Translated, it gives CSVTGQGTTEAFF.

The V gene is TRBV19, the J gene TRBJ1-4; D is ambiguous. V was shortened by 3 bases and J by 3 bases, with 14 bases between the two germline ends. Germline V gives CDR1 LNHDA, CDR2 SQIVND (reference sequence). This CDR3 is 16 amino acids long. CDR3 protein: CASSIDSAGPNEKLFF. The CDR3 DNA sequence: TGTGCCAGTAGTATTGATTCGGCAGGCCCTAATGAAAAACTGTTTTTT.

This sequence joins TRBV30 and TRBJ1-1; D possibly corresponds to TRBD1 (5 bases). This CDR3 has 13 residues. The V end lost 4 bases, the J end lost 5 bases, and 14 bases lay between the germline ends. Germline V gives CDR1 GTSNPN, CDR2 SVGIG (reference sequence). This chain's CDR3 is CAWMGGILTEAFF. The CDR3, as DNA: TGTGCCTGGATGGGGGGGATTCTAACTGAAGCTTTCTTT.

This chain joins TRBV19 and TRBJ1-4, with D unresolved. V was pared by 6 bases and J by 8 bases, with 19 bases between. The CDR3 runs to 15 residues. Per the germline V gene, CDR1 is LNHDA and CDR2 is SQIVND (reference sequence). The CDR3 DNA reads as TGTGCCAGTAGATCCGCCCTGGGTGGAAGAGAAAAACTGTTTTTT. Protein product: CASRSALGGREKLFF. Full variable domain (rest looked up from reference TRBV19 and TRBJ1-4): DGGITQSPKYLFRKEGQNVTLSCEQNLNHDAMYWYRQDPGQGLRLIYYSQIVNDFQKGDIAEGYSVSREKKESFPLTVTSAQKNPTAFYLCASRSALGGREKLFFGSGTQLSVL.